This T cell receptor beta chain emerged from a study of T cell repertoires in cytomegalovirus infection. Study details: Public TCR beta signatures were indicative of both CMV infection and a matching HLA type. Whole-study results and caveats: The response measured ex vivo was dominated by TCR beta clonotypes (HLA-C-restricted and CMV-specific). Cumulative public TCR beta family frequency identified CMV carriers with the relevant HLA.

To note about this clonotype: Its antigen is currently unknown.

V was pared by 5 bases and J by 3 bases, with 16 bases between. CDR3 length equals 15 residues. Germline V gene data show CDR1 as MNHNY and CDR2 as SVGAGI (reference sequence). MiXCR was run by TCRdb on the reads, yielding one entry per CDR3 protein. This sample carries about 310,000 distinct CDR3 sequences, 15% to 20% of them seen once, and the ten largest clones take about 11%. The sequencing input was PBMCs. The source is a human donor in good health (CMV status not recorded). Some clones in this sample may be carry-over from other donors' samples. The genes are TRBV6-6 and TRBJ2-5; TRBD1 is a possible D gene (6 bases). The CDR3 protein is CASSDPWTAKETQYF. In nucleotides, the CDR3 is TGTGCCAGCAGTGACCCGTGGACAGCCAAAGAGACCCAGTACTTC.